This T cell receptor (beta chain) stems from a study of blood T cell repertoires in COVID-19. Germline V gene lookup returns CDR1 SGHKS and CDR2 YYEKEE (reference sequence). The CDR3 is 14 residues long. The ends lost 7 bases at V and 3 bases at J; junction bases unmatched: 8. Clones were sequenced by immunoSEQ multiplex PCR, and TCRdb holds only the in-frame ones, with some missing. The sample contains 450,000 to 600,000 clones, roughly 87% of which appear only once. The J gene is TRBJ2-7, the V gene TRBV5-5, with 9 bases fitting TRBD1. This receptor was taken from a woman aged 18 to 35 who had recovered from COVID-19. The specimen was PBMCs or T cells enriched from blood (not recorded which). The CDR3 bases are TGTGCCAGCTCTTACCCGGGACAGGGCTACGAGCAGTACTTC. Amino acids: CASSYPGQGYEQYF.